Here is one T cell receptor beta chain with its context. The antigen is not known. The V gene end was trimmed by 3 bases and the J gene end by 0 bases; junction bases not matched to a gene: 1. Germline V gene data show CDR1 as LNHDA and CDR2 as SQIVND (reference sequence). CDR3 length: 15 residues. These data are taken from a study of OX40 agonist ivuxolimab in advanced cancers. Across the whole study: As their treatment, patients were administered ivuxolimab, an agonistic anti-OX40 (CD134) antibody. General study findings and limits: The study found that CD8+ T cells averaged more expanded clones than CD4+. Among the lowest peripheral clonal expansion occurred in 0.1-3.0 mg/kg partial responders.

Produced via immunoSEQ multiplex PCR; TCRdb's table is partial and in-frame only. In the table there are fewer than 70,000 clones, around 80% of which are singletons. This receptor was identified in an adult with an advanced solid tumor such as melanoma, head and neck, liver or kidney cancer. The chain uses TRBV19 and TRBJ2-1, with 8 bases fitting TRBD2. Sequences were derived from CD4+ or CD8+ T cells sorted from blood, sampled in a trial of the OX40 agonist ivuxolimab. In DNA form, the CDR3 reads TGTGCCAGTAGTATGGCGGGGGGCTCCTACAATGAGCAGTTCTTC. This translates into CASSMAGGSYNEQFF.